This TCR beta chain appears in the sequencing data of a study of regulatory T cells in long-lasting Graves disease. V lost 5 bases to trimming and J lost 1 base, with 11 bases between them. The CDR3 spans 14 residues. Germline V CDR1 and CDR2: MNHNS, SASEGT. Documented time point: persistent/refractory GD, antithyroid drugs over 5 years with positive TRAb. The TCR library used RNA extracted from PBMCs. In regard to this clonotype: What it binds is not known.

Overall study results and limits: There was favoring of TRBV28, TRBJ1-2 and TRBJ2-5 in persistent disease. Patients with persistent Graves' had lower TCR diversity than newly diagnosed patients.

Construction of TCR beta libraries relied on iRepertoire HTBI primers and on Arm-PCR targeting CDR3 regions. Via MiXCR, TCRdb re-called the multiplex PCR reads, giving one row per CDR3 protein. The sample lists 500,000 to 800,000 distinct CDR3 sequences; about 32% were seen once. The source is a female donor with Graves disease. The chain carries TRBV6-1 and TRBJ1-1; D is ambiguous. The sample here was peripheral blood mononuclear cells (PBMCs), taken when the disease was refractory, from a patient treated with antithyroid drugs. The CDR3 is CASSQPVENTEAFF. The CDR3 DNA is TGTGCCAGCAGTCAACCGGTCGAGAACACTGAAGCTTTCTTT.